This T cell receptor beta chain derives from a study of blood T cell repertoires in COVID-19. Study-wide background: The samples span acute and convalescent COVID-19 from the United States, Italy and Spain. PBMCs, B-cell-depleted T cells, or T cells provided the cDNA or gDNA that made up the material.

There are 14 residues in the CDR3. The germline V gene has CDR1 MNHNY and CDR2 SVGAGI (reference sequence). Trimming left V 4 bases short and J 0 bases short, with 9 bases between. As processed by the authors: Reference gene primers were amplified, and this amplification served to estimate nucleated cell counts. The table came from immunoSEQ multiplex PCR; TCRdb's copy has only in-frame clones and leaves some out. V, J and clone size were drawn from that table, and D and trimming were deduced from the DNA. The sample records roughly 220,000 clones, around 80% being singletons. The TCR originated in a man between 25 and 39 years old with active or convalescent COVID-19. The V gene is TRBV6-6, the J gene TRBJ1-2; no clear D gene. Sequences were obtained from peripheral blood. DNA of the CDR3: TGTGCCAGCAGTTGGGCAGGATCTAACTATGGCTACACCTTC. Its translation is CASSWAGSNYGYTF.